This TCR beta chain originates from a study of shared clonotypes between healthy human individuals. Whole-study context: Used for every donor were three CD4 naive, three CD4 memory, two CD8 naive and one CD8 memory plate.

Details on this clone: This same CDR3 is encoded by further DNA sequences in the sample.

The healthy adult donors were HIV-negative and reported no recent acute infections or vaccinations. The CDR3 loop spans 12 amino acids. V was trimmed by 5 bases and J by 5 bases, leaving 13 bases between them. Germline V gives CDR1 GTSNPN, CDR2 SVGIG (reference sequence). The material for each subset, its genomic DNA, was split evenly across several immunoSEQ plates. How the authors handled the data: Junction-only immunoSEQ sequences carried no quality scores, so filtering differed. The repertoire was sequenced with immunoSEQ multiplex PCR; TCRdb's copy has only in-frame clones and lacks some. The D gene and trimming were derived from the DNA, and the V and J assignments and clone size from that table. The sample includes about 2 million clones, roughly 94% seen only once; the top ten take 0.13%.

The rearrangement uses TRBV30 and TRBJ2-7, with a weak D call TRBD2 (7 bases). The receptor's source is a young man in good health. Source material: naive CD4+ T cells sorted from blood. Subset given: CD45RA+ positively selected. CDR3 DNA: TGTGCCTGGGGGCAGGGGAGGGACGAGCAGTACTTC. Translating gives CAWGQGRDEQYF. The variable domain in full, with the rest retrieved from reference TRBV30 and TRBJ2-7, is SQTIHQWPATLVQPVGSPLSLECTVEGTSNPNLYWYRQAAGRGLQLLFYSVGIGQISSEVPQNLSASRPQDRQFILSSKKLLLSDSGFYLCAWGQGRDEQYFGPGTRLTVT.